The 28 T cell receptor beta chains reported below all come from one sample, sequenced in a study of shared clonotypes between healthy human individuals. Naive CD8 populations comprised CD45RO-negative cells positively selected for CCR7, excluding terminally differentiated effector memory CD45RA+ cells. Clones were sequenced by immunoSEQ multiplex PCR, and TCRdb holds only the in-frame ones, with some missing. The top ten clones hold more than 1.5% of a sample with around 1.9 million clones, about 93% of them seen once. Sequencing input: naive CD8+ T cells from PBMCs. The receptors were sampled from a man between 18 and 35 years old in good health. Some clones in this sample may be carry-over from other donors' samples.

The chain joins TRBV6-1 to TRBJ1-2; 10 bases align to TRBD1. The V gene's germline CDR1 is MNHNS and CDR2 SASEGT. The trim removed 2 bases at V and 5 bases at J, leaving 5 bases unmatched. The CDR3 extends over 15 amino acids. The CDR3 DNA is TGTGCCAGCAGTGAACTGGGACAGGGGAAATATGGCTACACCTTC. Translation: CASSELGQGKYGYTF.

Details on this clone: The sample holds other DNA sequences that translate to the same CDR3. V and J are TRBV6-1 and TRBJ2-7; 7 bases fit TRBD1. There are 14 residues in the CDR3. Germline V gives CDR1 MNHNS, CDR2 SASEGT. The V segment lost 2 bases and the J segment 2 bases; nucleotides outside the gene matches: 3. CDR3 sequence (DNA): TGTGCCAGCAGTGAACTAGGGACAGCCTACGAGCAGTACTTC. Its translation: CASSELGTAYEQYF.

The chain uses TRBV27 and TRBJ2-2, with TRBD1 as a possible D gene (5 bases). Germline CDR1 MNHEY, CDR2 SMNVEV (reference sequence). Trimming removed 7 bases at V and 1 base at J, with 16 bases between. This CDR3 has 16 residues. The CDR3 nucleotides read TGTGCCAGCACCCTTAACGGCAGGGTGAACACCGGGGAGCTGTTTTTT. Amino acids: CASTLNGRVNTGELFF.

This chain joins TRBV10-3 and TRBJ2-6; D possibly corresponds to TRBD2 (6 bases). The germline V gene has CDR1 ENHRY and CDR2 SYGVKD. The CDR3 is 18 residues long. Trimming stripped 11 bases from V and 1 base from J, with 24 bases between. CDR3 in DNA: TGTGCCCCGGTATCGGGGGTTATCCCCCCTTCTGGGGCCAACGTCCTGACTTTC. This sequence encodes CAPVSGVIPPSGANVLTF.

CDR3 loop: CASSPGGAYNEQFF. DNA for the CDR3: TGTGCCAGCAGCCCCGGGGGGGCGTACAATGAGCAGTTCTTC. The V call is TRBV13, the J call TRBJ2-1; TRBD2 agrees at 8 bases. V lost 5 bases, J lost 4 bases, and 4 bases stayed unmatched. Germline loops: CDR1 PRHDT, CDR2 FYEKMQ (reference sequence). CDR3 size: 14 residues.

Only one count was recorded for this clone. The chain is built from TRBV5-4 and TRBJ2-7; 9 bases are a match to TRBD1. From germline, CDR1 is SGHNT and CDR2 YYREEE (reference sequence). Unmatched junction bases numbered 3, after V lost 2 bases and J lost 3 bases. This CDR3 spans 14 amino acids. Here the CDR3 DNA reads TGTGCCAGCAGCTTTAGGGACAGGGACTACGAGCAGTACTTC. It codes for CASSFRDRDYEQYF.

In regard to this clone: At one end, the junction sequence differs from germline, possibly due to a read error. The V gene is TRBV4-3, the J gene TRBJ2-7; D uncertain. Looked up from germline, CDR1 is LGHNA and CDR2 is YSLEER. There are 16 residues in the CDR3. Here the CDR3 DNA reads TGCACCAGCAGCCAAGAGGTTGGCGGAAATTACTACGAGCAGTACTTC. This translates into CTSSQEVGGNYYEQYF.

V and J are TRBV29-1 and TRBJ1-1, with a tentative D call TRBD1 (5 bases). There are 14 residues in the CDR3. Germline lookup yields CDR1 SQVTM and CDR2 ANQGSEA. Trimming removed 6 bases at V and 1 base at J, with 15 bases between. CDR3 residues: CSVLGPGRNTEAFF. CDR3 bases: TGCAGCGTCCTTGGTCCGGGGCGGAACACTGAAGCTTTCTTT.

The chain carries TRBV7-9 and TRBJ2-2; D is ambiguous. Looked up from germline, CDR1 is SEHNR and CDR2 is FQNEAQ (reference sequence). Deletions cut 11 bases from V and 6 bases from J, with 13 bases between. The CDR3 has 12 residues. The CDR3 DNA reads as TGTGCCGATTCTCAGCGTTCCGGGGAGCTGTTTTTT. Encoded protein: CADSQRSGELFF.

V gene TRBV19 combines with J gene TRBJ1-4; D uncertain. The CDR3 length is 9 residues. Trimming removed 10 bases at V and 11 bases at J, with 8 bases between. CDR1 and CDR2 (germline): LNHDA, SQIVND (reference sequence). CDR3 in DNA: TGTGCCACTCCATCCAAACTGTTTTTT. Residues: CATPSKLFF.

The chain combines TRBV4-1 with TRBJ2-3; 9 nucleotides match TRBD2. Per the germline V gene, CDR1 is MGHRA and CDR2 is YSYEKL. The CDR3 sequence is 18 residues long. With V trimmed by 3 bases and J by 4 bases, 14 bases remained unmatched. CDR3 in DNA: TGCGCCAGCAGCCAGACTAGCGGAGGAGCGGCGAGGCCAGATACGCAGTATTTT. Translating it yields CASSQTSGGAARPDTQYF.

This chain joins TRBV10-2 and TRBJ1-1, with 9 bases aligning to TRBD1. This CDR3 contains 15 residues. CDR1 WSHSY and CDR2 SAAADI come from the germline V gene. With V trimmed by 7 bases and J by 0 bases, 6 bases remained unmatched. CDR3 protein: CASTPGQGLNTEAFF. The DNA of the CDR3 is TGCGCCAGCACCCCGGGACAGGGCCTGAACACTGAAGCTTTCTTT.

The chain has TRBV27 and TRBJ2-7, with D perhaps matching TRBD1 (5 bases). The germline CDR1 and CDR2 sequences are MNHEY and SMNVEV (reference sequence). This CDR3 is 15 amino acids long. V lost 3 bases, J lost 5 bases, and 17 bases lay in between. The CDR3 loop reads CASSFIGQGPNEQYF. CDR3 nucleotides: TGTGCCAGCAGTTTCATAGGTCAGGGCCCCAACGAGCAGTACTTC.

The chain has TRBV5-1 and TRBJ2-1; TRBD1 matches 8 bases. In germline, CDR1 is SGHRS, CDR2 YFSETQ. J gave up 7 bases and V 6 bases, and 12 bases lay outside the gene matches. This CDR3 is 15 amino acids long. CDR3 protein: CASTADRGRLNEQFF. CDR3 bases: TGCGCCAGCACAGCTGACAGGGGTCGTTTGAATGAGCAGTTCTTC.

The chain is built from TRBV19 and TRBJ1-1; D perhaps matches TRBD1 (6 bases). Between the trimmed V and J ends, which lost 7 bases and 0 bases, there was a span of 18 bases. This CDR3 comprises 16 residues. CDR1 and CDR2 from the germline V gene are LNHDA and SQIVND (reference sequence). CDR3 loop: CASTPTRGELNTEAFF. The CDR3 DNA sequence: TGTGCCAGTACTCCCACCAGGGGCGAGTTGAACACTGAAGCTTTCTTT.

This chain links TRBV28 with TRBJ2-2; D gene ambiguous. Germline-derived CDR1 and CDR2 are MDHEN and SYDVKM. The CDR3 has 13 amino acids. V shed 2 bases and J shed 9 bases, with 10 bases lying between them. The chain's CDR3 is CASSLRSFWELFF. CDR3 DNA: TGTGCCAGCAGTTTACGATCCTTCTGGGAGCTGTTTTTT.

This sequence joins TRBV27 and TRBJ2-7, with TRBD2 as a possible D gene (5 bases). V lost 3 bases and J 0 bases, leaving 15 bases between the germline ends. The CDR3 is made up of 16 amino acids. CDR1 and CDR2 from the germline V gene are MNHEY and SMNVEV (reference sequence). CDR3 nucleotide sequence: TGTGCCAGCAGTTTCTCCCCAGCTAGCATCTCCTACGAGCAGTACTTC. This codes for CASSFSPASISYEQYF.

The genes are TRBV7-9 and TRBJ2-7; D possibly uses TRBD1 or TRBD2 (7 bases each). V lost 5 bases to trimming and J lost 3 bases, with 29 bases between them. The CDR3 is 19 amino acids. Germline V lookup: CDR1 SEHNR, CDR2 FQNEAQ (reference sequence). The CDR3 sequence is CASSQRVTGNLADLYEQYF. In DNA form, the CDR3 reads TGTGCCAGCAGCCAACGGGTGACAGGGAACCTAGCGGATCTCTACGAGCAGTACTTC.

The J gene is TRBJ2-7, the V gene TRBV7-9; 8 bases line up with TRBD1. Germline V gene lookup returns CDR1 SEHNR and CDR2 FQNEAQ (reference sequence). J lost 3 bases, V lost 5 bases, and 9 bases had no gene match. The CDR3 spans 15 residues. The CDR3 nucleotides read TGTGCCAGCAGCCGCCATGACAGGGGCGACTACGAGCAGTACTTC. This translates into CASSRHDRGDYEQYF.

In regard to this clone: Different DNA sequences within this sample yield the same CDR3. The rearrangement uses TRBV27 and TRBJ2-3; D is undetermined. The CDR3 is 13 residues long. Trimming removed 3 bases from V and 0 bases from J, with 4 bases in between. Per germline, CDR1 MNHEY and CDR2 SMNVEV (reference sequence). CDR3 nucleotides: TGTGCCAGCAGTTTGCCTAGCACAGATACGCAGTATTTT. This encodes CASSLPSTDTQYF.

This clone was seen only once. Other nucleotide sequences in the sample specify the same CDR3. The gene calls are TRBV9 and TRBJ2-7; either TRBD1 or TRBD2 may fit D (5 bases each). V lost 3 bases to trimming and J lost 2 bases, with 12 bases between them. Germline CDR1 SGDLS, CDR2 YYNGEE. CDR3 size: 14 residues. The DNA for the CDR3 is TGTGCCAGCAGCGCCGGGACCGGGCCCTACGAGCAGTACTTC. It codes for CASSAGTGPYEQYF.

Here the CDR3 DNA reads TGTGCCAGCCCGACGTGCTATAGCAATCAGCCCCAGCATTTT. Translating gives CASPTCYSNQPQHF. The chain couples TRBV5-4 to TRBJ1-5, with no clear D. CDR1 and CDR2 (germline): SGHNT, YYREEE (reference sequence). The CDR3 consists of 14 residues. V lost 7 bases to trimming and J lost 0 bases, with 11 bases between them.

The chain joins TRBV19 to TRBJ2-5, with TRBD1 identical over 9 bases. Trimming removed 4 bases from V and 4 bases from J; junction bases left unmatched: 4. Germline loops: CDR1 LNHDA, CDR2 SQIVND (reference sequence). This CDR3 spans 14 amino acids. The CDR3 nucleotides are TGTGCCAGTAGTACCAGGACAGGGGTAGAGACCCAGTACTTC. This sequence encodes CASSTRTGVETQYF.

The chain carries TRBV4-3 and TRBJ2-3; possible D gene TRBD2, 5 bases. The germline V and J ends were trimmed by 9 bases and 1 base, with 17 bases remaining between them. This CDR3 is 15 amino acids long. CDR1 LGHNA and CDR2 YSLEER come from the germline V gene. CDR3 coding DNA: TGCGCCAGTAACCAAGATATGGAGGGCACAGATACGCAGTATTTT. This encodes CASNQDMEGTDTQYF.

CDR3 residues: CASTPEGGQPQHF. The CDR3 nucleotides are TGTGCCAGCACCCCAGAGGGGGGTCAGCCCCAGCATTTT. J is TRBJ1-5 and V is TRBV6-6; TRBD1 is a possible D gene (6 bases). V lost 7 bases and J lost 6, with 13 bases in between. This CDR3 is built from 13 residues. Looked up from germline, CDR1 is MNHNY and CDR2 is SVGAGI (reference sequence).

The CDR3 DNA reads TGTGCCAGCAGTTCCCGGGCAGGGGTAATCTACGAGCAGTACTTC. Translating it yields CASSSRAGVIYEQYF. J is TRBJ2-7 and V is TRBV27; tentatively, D is TRBD1 (6 bases). CDR3 length equals 15 residues. V dropped 4 bases and J dropped 3 bases, with 16 bases sitting between them. Germline V gives CDR1 MNHEY, CDR2 SMNVEV (reference sequence).

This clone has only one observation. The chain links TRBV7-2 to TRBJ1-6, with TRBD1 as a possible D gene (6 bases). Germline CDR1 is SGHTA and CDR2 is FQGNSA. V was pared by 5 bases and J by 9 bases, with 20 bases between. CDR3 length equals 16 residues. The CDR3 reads CASSQPGGTHGSPLHF. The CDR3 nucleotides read TGTGCCAGCAGCCAGCCGGGCGGGACACACGGTTCACCCCTCCACTTT.

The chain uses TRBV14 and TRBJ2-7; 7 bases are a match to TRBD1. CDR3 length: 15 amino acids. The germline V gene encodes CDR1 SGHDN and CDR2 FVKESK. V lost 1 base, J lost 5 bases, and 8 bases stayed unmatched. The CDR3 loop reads CASSQARDSWHEQYF. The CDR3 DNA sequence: TGTGCCAGCAGCCAAGCAAGGGACAGCTGGCACGAGCAGTACTTC.